This TCR beta chain is drawn from a study of regulatory T cells in long-lasting Graves disease. Study background: Antithyroid drugs had been taken under 3 months by newly diagnosed Graves' patients. Study-level points and caveats: Accuracy was perhaps lowered by the small sample size. Newly diagnosed patients had higher TCR diversity than persistent Graves' patients did.

The time point is: newly diagnosed GD, antithyroid drugs for less than 3 months. Generation of the TCR library employed RNA extracted from PBMCs. Looked up from germline, CDR1 is SGHRS and CDR2 is YFSETQ. This CDR3 is 14 amino acids long. The ends lost 4 bases at V and 5 bases at J; junction bases unmatched: 6. The authors built TCR beta libraries using iRepertoire HTBI primers and Arm-PCR of CDR3 regions. Via MiXCR, TCRdb re-called the multiplex PCR reads, giving one row per CDR3 protein. The sample shows hundreds of thousands of distinct CDR3 sequences, 15% to 17% of them seen only once. This clonotype came up many times. Its antigen is still unknown.

Sample: peripheral blood mononuclear cells (PBMCs), taken at new diagnosis, from a patient treated with antithyroid drugs. The sequence came from a female donor with Graves disease. The chain joins TRBV5-1 to TRBJ1-2; 9 nucleotides line up with TRBD1. For the CDR3, the DNA is TGCGCCAGCAGCGCGGGACAGGGTGGTTATGGCTACACCTTC. It encodes CASSAGQGGYGYTF.